These 29 T cell receptor beta chains originate from one sample sequenced in a study of neurological immune-mediated disorders. One entry per CDR3 protein results from TCRdb running MiXCR on the 5' RACE reads. The table shows more than 75,000 distinct CDR3 sequences, with 3% to 4.5% occurring only once. The sequencing input was PBMCs. These receptors were obtained from a woman between 45 and 60 years old with multiple sclerosis.

This clonotype has only a few counts. This sequence joins TRBV10-2 and TRBJ2-4, with 7 bases that match TRBD2. The ends lost 2 bases at V and 0 bases at J; junction bases unmatched: 4. The germline gives CDR1 WSHSY, CDR2 SAAADI. This CDR3 has 16 residues. CDR3 loop: CASSERAGIAKNIQYF. DNA of the CDR3: TGCGCCAGCAGTGAGAGAGCGGGAATAGCCAAAAACATTCAGTACTTC.

The sample holds many counts of this clonotype. This sequence joins TRBV5-1 and TRBJ1-5; a weak D match, TRBD1 (5 bases). Germline-derived CDR1 and CDR2 are SGHRS and YFSETQ. CDR3 length: 15 amino acids. V lost 0 bases and J lost 2, with 9 bases in between. This chain's CDR3 is CASSLGQSGNQPQHF. CDR3 in DNA: TGCGCCAGCAGCTTGGGACAGTCTGGCAATCAGCCCCAGCATTTT.

This clonotype was found many times. The genes are TRBV20-1 and TRBJ2-5; D possibly corresponds to TRBD2 (6 bases). Per germline, CDR1 DFQATT and CDR2 SNEGSKA (reference sequence). V was trimmed by 5 bases and J by 5 bases, leaving 18 bases between them. This CDR3 has 14 residues. The CDR3 spells CSASRGDPGETQYF. The CDR3 DNA sequence: TGCAGTGCTTCCCGCGGGGACCCAGGGGAGACCCAGTACTTC.

V and J are TRBV6-6 and TRBJ2-7; D is perhaps TRBD2 (6 bases). Trimming took off 1 base at V and 4 bases at J, with 17 bases between the two ends. Looked up from germline, CDR1 is MNHNY and CDR2 is SVGAGI (reference sequence). The CDR3 contains 16 residues. The CDR3 loop reads CASSYFGSGGNYEQYF. The DNA of the CDR3 is TGTGCCAGCAGTTACTTTGGGTCAGGAGGGAATTACGAGCAGTACTTC.

This chain uses TRBV27 with TRBJ2-7; D might be TRBD1 (5 bases). V was clipped by 4 bases and J by 1 base, with 8 bases between them. The CDR3 spans 13 residues. Germline CDR1 is MNHEY and CDR2 is SMNVEV (reference sequence). The CDR3 loop is CASSYKGSYEQYF. DNA for the CDR3: TGTGCCAGCAGTTATAAGGGGTCCTACGAGCAGTACTTC.

The sample holds many counts of this clonotype. The chain has TRBV9 and TRBJ1-1; TRBD1 aligns across 7 bases. The CDR3 is made up of 14 amino acids. Per germline, CDR1 SGDLS and CDR2 YYNGEE. Losses at the gene ends were 2 bases for V and 0 bases for J; bases not matched to a gene: 1. CDR3: CASSVGQLNTEAFF. DNA for the CDR3: TGTGCCAGCAGCGTGGGACAGTTGAACACTGAAGCTTTCTTT.

This clonotype has at least ten counts. V is TRBV12-3 or TRBV12-4 and J is TRBJ2-1; D is tentatively TRBD1 or TRBD2 (6 bases each). V lost 8 bases and J 6 bases, leaving 23 bases between the germline ends. This CDR3 has 16 amino acids. Written as DNA, the CDR3 is TGTGCCAGCTCCCCCGATGAGGGGGGTCCCTTCAATGAGCAGTTCTTC. It yields the protein CASSPDEGGPFNEQFF.

This clonotype was recorded at least ten times. A much larger clone is a single base away; this may be a read error. The rearrangement joins TRBV5-1 to TRBJ1-2; D is unclear. The CDR3 has 12 residues. Germline V CDR1 and CDR2: SGHRS, YFSETQ. CDR3 in amino acids: CDSSLGADGYTF. The CDR3, as DNA: TGCGACAGCAGCTTGGGAGCGGATGGCTACACCTTC.

The V and J genes are TRBV11-2 and TRBJ2-2, with 12 bases fitting TRBD2. There are 19 residues in the CDR3. From germline, CDR1 is SGHAT and CDR2 FQNNGV. With 1 base clipped from V and 5 bases from J, the junction kept 11 bases outside the gene matches. CDR3 region: CASSLAHPGLAGATGELFF. CDR3 coding DNA: TGTGCCAGCAGCTTAGCCCATCCGGGACTAGCGGGTGCGACCGGGGAGCTGTTTTTT.

In this sample, this clonotype turned up many times. This chain uses TRBV20-1 with TRBJ1-6; D is possibly TRBD1 (5 bases). The CDR3 runs 13 residues. V dropped 3 bases and J dropped 6 bases, with 9 bases sitting between them. Germline values: CDR1 DFQATT, CDR2 SNEGSKA (reference sequence). This CDR3 is CSARPGTNSPLHF. The CDR3 region has the DNA TGCAGTGCTAGGCCAGGGACTAATTCACCCCTCCACTTT.

At least ten counts were recorded for this clonotype. This sequence joins TRBV6-5 and TRBJ2-7, with TRBD2 matching 7 bases. The ends lost 7 bases at V and 0 bases at J; junction bases unmatched: 6. Germline V CDR1 and CDR2: MNHEY, SVGAGI. The CDR3 length is 14 residues. CDR3 sequence: CASTPAGTSYEQYF. The DNA of the CDR3 is TGTGCCAGCACTCCAGCGGGAACCTCCTACGAGCAGTACTTC.

In this sample, this clonotype turned up a few times. The chain combines TRBV7-2 with TRBJ1-2; 9 bases map to TRBD1. Germline CDR1 reads SGHTA; CDR2 reads FQGNSA. CDR3 length equals 16 residues. V shed 2 bases and J 7 bases; nucleotides not matched to a gene: 11. CDR3 amino acids: CASSLRGTGYESGYTF. DNA of the CDR3: TGTGCCAGCAGCTTACGGGGGACAGGGTACGAGAGTGGCTACACCTTC.

This clonotype came up many times. The chain recombines TRBV27 with TRBJ1-1, with no clear D. The CDR3 runs 15 residues. Trimming cost V 6 bases and J 6 bases, with 20 bases left between them. Germline V gene lookup returns CDR1 MNHEY and CDR2 SMNVEV (reference sequence). CDR3 amino acids: CASSARGLVRAEAFF. CDR3 DNA sequence: TGTGCCAGCAGCGCTCGAGGGTTAGTGAGAGCTGAAGCTTTCTTT.

This clonotype was observed many times. This rearrangement joins TRBV6-5 to TRBJ1-2; D may be TRBD1 (5 bases). The CDR3 extends over 14 amino acids. V dropped 10 bases and J dropped 4 bases, with 19 bases sitting between them. CDR1 is MNHEY, CDR2 SVGAGI, per germline. The CDR3 coding sequence is TGTGCCATTTCACCGACGGGGCTCCCCTATGGCTACACCTTC. It is translated as CAISPTGLPYGYTF.

Ten or more counts support this clonotype. The gene calls are TRBV7-8 and TRBJ2-3, with TRBD2 matching over 8 bases. Germline lookup yields CDR1 SGHVS and CDR2 FQNEAQ. V gave up 4 bases and J gave up 6 bases; unmatched junction bases: 12. CDR3 length: 16 residues. The CDR3 reads CASSSKRGPGVDTQYF. CDR3 coding DNA: TGTGCCAGCAGCTCCAAGCGGGGGCCGGGCGTCGATACGCAGTATTTT.

This clonotype occurred many times. The junction differs from germline at one of its ends, possibly a read error. The chain recombines TRBV6-1 with TRBJ1-3; D unclear. CDR1 is MNHNS and CDR2 is SASEGT in the germline V gene. The CDR3 covers 13 residues. The CDR3 coding sequence is TGTGCCAGCAGCGAAGTCGCTGGAAACACCATATATTTT. Protein product: CASSEVAGNTIYF.

This clonotype was seen many times. The genes are TRBV7-6 and TRBJ2-5; 8 nucleotides line up with TRBD2. The junction had 4 bases not matched to a gene; V was cut back by 0 bases and J by 4 bases. The CDR3 contains 15 residues. Germline CDR1 SGHVS, CDR2 FNYEAQ. Written as DNA, the CDR3 is TGTGCCAGCAGCTTAGCCCGGGGGGGCCCAGAGACCCAGTACTTC. Translated, it gives CASSLARGGPETQYF.

This clonotype was seen only a few times. The chain employs TRBV15 and TRBJ2-7; 8 nucleotides agree with TRBD2. Losses at the gene ends were 8 bases for V and 0 bases for J; bases not matched to a gene: 6. The CDR3 is 14 residues long. Germline CDR1 and CDR2: LNHNV and YYDKDF (reference sequence). The CDR3 DNA sequence: TGTGCCACCTCCCCGCGGGGGGCCTCCTACGAGCAGTACTTC. It translates to CATSPRGASYEQYF.

This clonotype was recorded at least ten times. The J gene is TRBJ1-3, the V gene TRBV4-2; unclear D gene. Germline V gene data show CDR1 as LGHNA and CDR2 as YNFKEQ. V was cut by 0 bases and J by 0 bases, with 9 bases left in between. This CDR3 region has 16 residues. The CDR3 sequence is CASSQDAGNSGNTIYF. CDR3 sequence (DNA): TGTGCCAGCAGCCAAGACGCCGGGAACTCTGGAAACACCATATATTTT.

This clonotype was counted ten times or more. The J gene is TRBJ1-2, the V gene TRBV14; no clear D gene. V lost 0 bases, J lost 7 bases, and 15 bases lay in between. The V gene's germline CDR1 is SGHDN and CDR2 FVKESK. CDR3 length equals 15 residues. The CDR3 nucleotides read TGTGCCAGCAGCCAAGAAGTACTACCAACCCTTGGCTACACCTTC. Translated: CASSQEVLPTLGYTF.

This clonotype came up many times. The rearrangement links TRBV7-2 to TRBJ1-2; no definite D call. The CDR3 covers 12 residues. Trimming stripped 6 bases from V and 4 bases from J, with 9 bases between. Germline CDR1 and CDR2: SGHTA and FQGNSA. The CDR3 DNA reads as TGTGCCAGCAGTCGAGACACCTATGGCTACACCTTC. It specifies CASSRDTYGYTF.

This clonotype counts as medium-sized. This CDR3 is CASSVAGGTGSEAFF. For the CDR3, the DNA is TGTGCCAGCAGCGTAGCCGGGGGGACAGGCTCTGAAGCTTTCTTT. The chain links TRBV9 to TRBJ1-1, with 8 bases identical to TRBD1. V shed 0 bases and J 6 bases; nucleotides not matched to a gene: 7. The CDR3 sequence is 15 residues long. Germline V gives CDR1 SGDLS, CDR2 YYNGEE.

This clonotype was seen ten or more times. The chain has TRBV9 and TRBJ2-5, with D possibly being TRBD1 (5 bases). CDR3 length equals 14 residues. V was cut by 4 bases and J by 2 bases, with 12 bases left in between. Germline V CDR1 and CDR2: SGDLS, YYNGEE. The CDR3 DNA is TGTGCCAGCAGCTCCGACAGTTTTCAAGAGACCCAGTACTTC. This translates into CASSSDSFQETQYF.

This clonotype was seen at least ten times. This rearrangement joins TRBV12-3 or TRBV12-4 to TRBJ1-2; 7 positions agree with TRBD1. With V trimmed by 5 bases and J by 4 bases, 7 bases remained unmatched. This CDR3 contains 14 residues. CDR3 in amino acids: CASSDRVVGYGYTF. Written as DNA, the CDR3 is TGTGCCAGCAGTGACAGGGTGGTAGGCTATGGCTACACCTTC.

Worth noting for this clonotype: Since the CDR3 does not end with the conserved phenylalanine or tryptophan, this likely comes from a read error. The chain links TRBV5-1 to TRBJ1-2, with TRBD1 identical over 8 bases. CDR1 is SGHRS, CDR2 YFSETQ, per germline. Losses at the gene ends were 3 bases for V and 8 bases for J; bases not matched to a gene: 12. The CDR3 sequence is 15 residues long. CDR3 bases: TGCGCCAGCAGCTCAAGATCGGACAGGGTGGGAGGCTACACCTGC. Encoded protein: CASSSRSDRVGGYTC.

This clonotype was recorded many times. The chain recombines TRBV7-3 with TRBJ2-1; weak D call: TRBD2 (6 bases). The V and J ends lost 2 bases and 0 bases respectively, with 8 bases between them. CDR3 length: 15 amino acids. The germline V gene has CDR1 SGHTA and CDR2 FQGTGA. The CDR3 sequence is CASSLGGNSYNEQFF. CDR3 bases: TGTGCCAGCAGCTTAGGCGGGAACTCCTACAATGAGCAGTTCTTC.

This clonotype came up many times. The V gene is TRBV12-3 or TRBV12-4, the J gene TRBJ1-3, with no clear D. V was shortened by 8 bases and J by 5 bases, with 10 bases between the two germline ends. The CDR3 length is 12 residues. CDR3 sequence (DNA): TGTGCCAGCCTATCCCTGCGAAACACCATATATTTT. Residues: CASLSLRNTIYF.

There are many counts of this clonotype. V gene TRBV12-3 or TRBV12-4 combines with J gene TRBJ2-2, with 7 nucleotides matching TRBD2. The CDR3 runs 15 residues. J lost 7 bases, V lost 6 bases, and 11 bases had no gene match. CDR3 residues: CASSPTERGVGELFF. The CDR3 nucleotides read TGTGCCAGCAGCCCCACGGAGCGGGGAGTCGGGGAGCTGTTTTTT.

The sample holds many counts of this clonotype. This chain connects TRBV6-1 to TRBJ1-6; D might be TRBD1 (5 bases). The CDR3 has 15 residues. Germline lookup yields CDR1 MNHNS and CDR2 SASEGT. V gave up 4 bases and J gave up 4 bases, with 11 bases separating them. CDR3 amino acids: CASSGGQLYNSPLHF. The CDR3 region has the DNA TGTGCCAGCAGTGGGGGCCAACTTTATAATTCACCCCTCCACTTT.